This TCR beta chain comes out of a study of T cell repertoires and HLA-DP antigens. Study-wide context: A couple of male donors and one female donor spanned ages 18-to-29 through 60-to-69. General study results and limits: Clones undetected before culture averaged about 35% against one allele and approximately 51% against the other.

The CDR3 spans 13 residues. V lost 8 bases to trimming and J lost 9 bases, with 19 bases between them. The germline CDR1 and CDR2 sequences are MNHEY and SMNVEV (reference sequence). Sequenced by immunoSEQ multiplex PCR; TCRdb stores in-frame clones only, minus some. The table includes over 60,000 clones, about 82% detected once. In the case of this clone: Its antigen remains unknown.

The V gene is TRBV27, the J gene TRBJ1-2; possible D gene TRBD1, 6 bases. The sequenced sample consisted of CD4+ T cells from PBMCs. The clonotype comes from a man aged 55 to 69 in good health and CMV-seronegative. This CDR3 is CASLRTGTRSYTF. The CDR3 nucleotides read TGTGCCAGCCTCCGCACAGGGACAAGGAGCTACACCTTC.